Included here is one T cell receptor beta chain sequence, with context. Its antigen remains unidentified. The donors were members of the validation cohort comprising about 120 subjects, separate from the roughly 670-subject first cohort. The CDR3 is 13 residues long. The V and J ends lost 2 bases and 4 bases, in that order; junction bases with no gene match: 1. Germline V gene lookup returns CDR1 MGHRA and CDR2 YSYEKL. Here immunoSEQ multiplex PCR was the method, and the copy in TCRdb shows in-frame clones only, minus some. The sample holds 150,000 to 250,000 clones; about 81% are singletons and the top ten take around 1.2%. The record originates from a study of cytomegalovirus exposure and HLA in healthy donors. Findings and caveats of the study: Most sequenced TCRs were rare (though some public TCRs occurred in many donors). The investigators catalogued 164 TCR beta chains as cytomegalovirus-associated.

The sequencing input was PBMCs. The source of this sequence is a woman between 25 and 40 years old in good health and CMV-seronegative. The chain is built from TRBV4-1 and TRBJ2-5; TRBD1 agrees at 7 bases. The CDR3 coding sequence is TGCGCCAGCAGCCAACACAGGGGAGAGACCCAGTACTTC. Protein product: CASSQHRGETQYF.